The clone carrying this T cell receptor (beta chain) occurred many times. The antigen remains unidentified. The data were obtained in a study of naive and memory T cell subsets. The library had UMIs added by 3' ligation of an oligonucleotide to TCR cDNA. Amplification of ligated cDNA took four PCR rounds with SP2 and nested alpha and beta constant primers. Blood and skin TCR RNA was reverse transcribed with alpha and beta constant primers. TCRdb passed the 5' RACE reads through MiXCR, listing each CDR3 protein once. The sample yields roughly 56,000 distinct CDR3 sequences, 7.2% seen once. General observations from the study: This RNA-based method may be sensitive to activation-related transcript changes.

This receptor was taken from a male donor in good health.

Here the CDR3 DNA reads TGTGCCAGCAGCGGGTGGGACACTGAAGCTTTCTTT. This encodes CASSGWDTEAFF. V and J are TRBV11-3 and TRBJ1-1; D gene unclear. CDR3 size: 12 residues. The germline V gene has CDR1 SGHNT and CDR2 YENEEA. V lost 5 bases, J lost 3 bases, and 7 bases lay in between.